The source of this T cell receptor beta chain is a study of shared clonotypes between healthy human individuals. Germline V CDR1 and CDR2: SGHTA, FQGTGA. V was cut by 5 bases and J by 0 bases, with 13 bases left in between. The CDR3 contains 16 residues. Clones were sequenced by immunoSEQ multiplex PCR, and TCRdb holds only the in-frame ones, with some missing. The table has some 2,500,000 clones, roughly 90% seen once. Sequenced: naive CD4+ T cells from PBMCs. Indicated subset: CD45RA+ positively selected. The chain combines TRBV7-3 with TRBJ2-2, with D hard to call. The TCR sequence derives from a young man in good health. Some clones in this sample may be carry-over from other donors' samples. CDR3 amino acids: CASSLNYWSNTGELFF. CDR3 nucleotides: TGTGCCAGCAGCCTTAATTACTGGTCGAACACCGGGGAGCTGTTTTTT.